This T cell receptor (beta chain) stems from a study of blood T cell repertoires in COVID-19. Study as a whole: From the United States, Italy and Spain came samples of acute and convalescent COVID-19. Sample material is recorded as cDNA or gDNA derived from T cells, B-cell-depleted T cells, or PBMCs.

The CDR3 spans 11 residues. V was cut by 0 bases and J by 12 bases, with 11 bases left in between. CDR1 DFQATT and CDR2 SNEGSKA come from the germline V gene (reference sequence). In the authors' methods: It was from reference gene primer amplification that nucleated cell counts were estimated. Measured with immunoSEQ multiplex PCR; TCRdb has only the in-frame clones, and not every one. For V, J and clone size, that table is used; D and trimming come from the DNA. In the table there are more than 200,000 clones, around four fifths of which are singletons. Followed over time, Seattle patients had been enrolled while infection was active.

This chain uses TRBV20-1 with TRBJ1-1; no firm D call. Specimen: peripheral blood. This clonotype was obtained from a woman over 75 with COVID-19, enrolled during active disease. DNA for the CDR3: TGCAGTGCTAGAGATATGGGCGAACCTTTCTTT. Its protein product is CSARDMGEPFF.